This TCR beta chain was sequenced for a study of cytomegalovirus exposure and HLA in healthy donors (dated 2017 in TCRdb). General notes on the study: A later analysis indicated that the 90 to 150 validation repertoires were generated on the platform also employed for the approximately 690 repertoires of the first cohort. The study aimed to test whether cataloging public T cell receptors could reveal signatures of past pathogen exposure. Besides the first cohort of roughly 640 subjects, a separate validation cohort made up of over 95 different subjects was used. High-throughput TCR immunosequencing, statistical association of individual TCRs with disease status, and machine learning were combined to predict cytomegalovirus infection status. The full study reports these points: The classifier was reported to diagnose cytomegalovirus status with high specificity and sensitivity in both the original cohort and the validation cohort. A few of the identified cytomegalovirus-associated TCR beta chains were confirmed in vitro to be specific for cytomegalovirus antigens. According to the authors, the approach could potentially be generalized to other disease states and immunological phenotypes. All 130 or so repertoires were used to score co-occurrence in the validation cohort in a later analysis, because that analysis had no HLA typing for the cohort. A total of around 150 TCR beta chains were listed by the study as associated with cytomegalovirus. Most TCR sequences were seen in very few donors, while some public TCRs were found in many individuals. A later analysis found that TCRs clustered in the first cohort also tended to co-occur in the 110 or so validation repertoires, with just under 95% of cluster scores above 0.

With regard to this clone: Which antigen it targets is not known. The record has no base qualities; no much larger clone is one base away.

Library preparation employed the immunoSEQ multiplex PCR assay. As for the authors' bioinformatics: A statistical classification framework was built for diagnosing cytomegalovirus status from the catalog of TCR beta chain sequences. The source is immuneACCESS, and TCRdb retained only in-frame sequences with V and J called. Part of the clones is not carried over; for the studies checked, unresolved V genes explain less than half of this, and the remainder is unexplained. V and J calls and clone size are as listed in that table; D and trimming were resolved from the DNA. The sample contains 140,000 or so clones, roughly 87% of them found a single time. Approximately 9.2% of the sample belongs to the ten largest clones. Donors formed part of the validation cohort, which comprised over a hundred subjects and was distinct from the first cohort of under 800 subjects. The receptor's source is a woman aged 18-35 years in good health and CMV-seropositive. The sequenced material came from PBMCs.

CDR3 region: CASSQRRSVTSGGAYEQYF. At the DNA level, the sequence is TGCGCCAGCAGCCAAAGACGGTCGGTGACTAGCGGGGGGGCCTACGAGCAGTACTTC. Here the chain combines TRBV4-1 and TRBJ2-7, and 14 junctional nucleotides match TRBD2. Taken from the germline V gene, the CDR1 and CDR2 loops are MGHRA and YSYEKL. The CDR3 contains 19 residues, cysteine and phenylalanine counted. Of all the DNA, just the CDR3 is kept, 57 bases in frame from base 1. The germline V end is reduced by 2 bases and the J end by 2 bases; junction bases left unmatched: 11.